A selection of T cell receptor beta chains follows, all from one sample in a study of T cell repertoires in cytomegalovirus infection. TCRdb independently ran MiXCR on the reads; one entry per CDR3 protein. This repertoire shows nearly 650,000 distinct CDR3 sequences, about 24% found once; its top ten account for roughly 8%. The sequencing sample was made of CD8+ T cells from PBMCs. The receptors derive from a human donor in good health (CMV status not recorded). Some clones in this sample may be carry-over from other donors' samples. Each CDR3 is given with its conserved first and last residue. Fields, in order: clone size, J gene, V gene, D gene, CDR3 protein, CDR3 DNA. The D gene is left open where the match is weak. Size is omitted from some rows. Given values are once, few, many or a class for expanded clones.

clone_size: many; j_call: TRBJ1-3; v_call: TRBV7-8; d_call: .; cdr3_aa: CASRPSGYSIDTIYF; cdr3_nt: TGTGCCAGCAGACCCTCGGGGTATTCGATAGACACCATATATTTT
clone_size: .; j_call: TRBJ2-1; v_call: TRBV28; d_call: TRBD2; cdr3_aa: CASSTFRSSGAFSYNEQFF; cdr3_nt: TGTGCCAGCAGCACTTTTCGGTCTAGCGGGGCCTTCTCCTACAATGAGCAGTTCTTC
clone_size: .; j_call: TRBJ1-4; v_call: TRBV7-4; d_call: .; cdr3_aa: CASKEGTTNEKLFF; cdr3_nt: TGTGCCAGCAAAGAAGGGACAACTAATGAAAAACTGTTTTTT
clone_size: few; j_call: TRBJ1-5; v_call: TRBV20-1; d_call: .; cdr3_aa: CSAGDGSNQPQHF; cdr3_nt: TGCAGTGCTGGGGACGGGAGCAATCAGCCCCAGCATTTT
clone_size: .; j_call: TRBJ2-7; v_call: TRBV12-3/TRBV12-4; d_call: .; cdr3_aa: CASGLGGTKYF; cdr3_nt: TGTGCCAGCGGATTGGGGGGCACTAAGTACTTC
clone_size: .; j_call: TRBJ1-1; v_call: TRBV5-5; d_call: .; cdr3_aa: CASIQGNGYEAFF; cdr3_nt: TGTGCCAGCATCCAAGGGAATGGGTACGAAGCTTTCTTT
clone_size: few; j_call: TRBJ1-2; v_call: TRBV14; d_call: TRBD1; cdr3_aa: CASSQDGGQRHGYTF; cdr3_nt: TGTGCCAGCAGCCAAGACGGGGGACAGCGGCATGGCTACACCTTC
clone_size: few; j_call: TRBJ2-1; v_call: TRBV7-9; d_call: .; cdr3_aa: CASSAPRDEQFF; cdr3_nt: TGTGCCAGCAGCGCTCCCAGGGATGAGCAGTTCTTC
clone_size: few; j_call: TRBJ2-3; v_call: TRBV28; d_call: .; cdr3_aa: CASTPAGFNTQYF; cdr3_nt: TGTGCCAGCACCCCCGCAGGGTTCAATACGCAGTATTTT
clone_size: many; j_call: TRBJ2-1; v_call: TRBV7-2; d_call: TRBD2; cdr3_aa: CASSNLLAGGSEEQFF; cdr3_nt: TGTGCCAGCAGCAACCTACTAGCGGGGGGGTCTGAGGAGCAGTTCTTC
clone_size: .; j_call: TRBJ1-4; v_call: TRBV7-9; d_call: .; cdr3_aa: CASSLWLDEKLFF; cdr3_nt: TGTGCCAGCAGCTTGTGGTTGGATGAAAAACTGTTTTTT
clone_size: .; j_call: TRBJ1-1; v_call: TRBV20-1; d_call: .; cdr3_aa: CSALVRGRNTEAFF; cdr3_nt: TGCAGTGCCCTAGTAAGGGGTAGGAACACTGAAGCTTTCTTT
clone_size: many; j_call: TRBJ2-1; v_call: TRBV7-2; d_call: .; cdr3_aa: CASTFGLYNEQFF; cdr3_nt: TGTGCCAGCACCTTCGGGCTTTACAATGAGCAGTTCTTC
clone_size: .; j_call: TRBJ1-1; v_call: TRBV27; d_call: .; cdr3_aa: CASNPVDARMDEAFF; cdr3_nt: TGTGCCAGCAACCCTGTGGACGCGAGGATGGACGAGGCTTTCTTT
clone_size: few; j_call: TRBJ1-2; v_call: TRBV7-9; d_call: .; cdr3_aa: CASSLGDHDPGYTF; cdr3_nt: TGTGCCAGCAGCTTAGGGGACCACGACCCTGGCTACACCTTC
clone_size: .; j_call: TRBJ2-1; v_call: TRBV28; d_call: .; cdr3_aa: CASRPALGLEQFF; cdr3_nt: TGTGCCAGCAGACCCGCTTTAGGACTTGAGCAGTTCTTC
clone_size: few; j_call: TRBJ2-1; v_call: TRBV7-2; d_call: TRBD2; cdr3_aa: CASSLNGGGPYNEQFF; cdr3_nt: TGTGCCAGCAGCTTAAACGGGGGGGGACCCTACAATGAGCAGTTCTTC
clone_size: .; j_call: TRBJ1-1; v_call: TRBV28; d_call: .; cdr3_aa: CASSQLGEAEAFF; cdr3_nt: TGTGCCAGCAGTCAGTTAGGTGAGGCTGAAGCTTTCTTT
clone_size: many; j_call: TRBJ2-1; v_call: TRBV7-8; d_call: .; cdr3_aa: CASSWGRYNEQFF; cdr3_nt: TGTGCCAGCAGCTGGGGTCGATACAATGAGCAGTTCTTC
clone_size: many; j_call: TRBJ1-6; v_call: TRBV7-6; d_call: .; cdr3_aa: CASSLESGLRGTHSPLHF; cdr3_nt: TGTGCCAGCAGCTTAGAGAGCGGCCTTCGGGGGACCCATTCACCCCTCCACTTT
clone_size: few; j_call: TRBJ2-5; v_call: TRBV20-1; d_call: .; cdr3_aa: CSARDGLHQETQYF; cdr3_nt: TGCAGTGCTAGGGATGGGTTACACCAAGAGACCCAGTACTTC
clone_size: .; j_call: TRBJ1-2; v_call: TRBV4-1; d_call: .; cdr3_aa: CASSQDAEGWGYTF; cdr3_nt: TGCGCCAGCAGCCAAGATGCAGAAGGGTGGGGCTACACCTTC
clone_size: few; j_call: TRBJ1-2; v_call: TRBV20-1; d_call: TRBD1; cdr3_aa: CSASYIPTGGAGYGYTF; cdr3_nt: TGCAGTGCTAGTTATATCCCGACAGGGGGCGCAGGCTATGGCTACACCTTC
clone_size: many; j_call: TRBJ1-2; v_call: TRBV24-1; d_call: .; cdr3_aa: CATSADAGYGYTF; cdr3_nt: TGTGCCACCAGTGCAGACGCAGGCTATGGCTACACCTTC
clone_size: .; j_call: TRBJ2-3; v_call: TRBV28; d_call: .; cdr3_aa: CASTNPGAGKTDTQYF; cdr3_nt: TGTGCCAGCACAAATCCTGGGGCGGGAAAAACAGATACGCAGTATTTT
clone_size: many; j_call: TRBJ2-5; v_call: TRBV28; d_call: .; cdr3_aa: CASSLRSTGNQETQYF; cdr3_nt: TGTGCCAGCAGTTTAAGATCTACAGGGAACCAAGAGACCCAGTACTTC
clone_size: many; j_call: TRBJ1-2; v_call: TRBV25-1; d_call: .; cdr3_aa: CASSTGDYGYTF; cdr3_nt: TGTGCCAGCAGTACGGGGGACTATGGCTACACCTTC
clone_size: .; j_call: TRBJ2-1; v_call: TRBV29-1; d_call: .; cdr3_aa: CSVPTGTAGEFF; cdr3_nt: TGCAGCGTTCCTACAGGGACCGCTGGGGAGTTCTTC
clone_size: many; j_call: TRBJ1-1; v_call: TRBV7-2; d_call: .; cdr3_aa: CASSGLVRAKGMNTEAFF; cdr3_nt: TGTGCCAGCAGCGGTTTGGTCAGAGCGAAGGGCATGAACACTGAAGCTTTCTTT
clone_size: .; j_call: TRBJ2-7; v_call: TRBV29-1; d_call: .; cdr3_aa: CSVEWVYEQYF; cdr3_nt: TGCAGCGTTGAATGGGTTTACGAGCAGTACTTC
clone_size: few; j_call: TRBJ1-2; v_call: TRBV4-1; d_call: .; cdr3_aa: CASSLSLRSQFYGYTF; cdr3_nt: TGCGCCAGCAGCCTCTCTCTGCGGTCCCAGTTCTATGGCTACACCTTC
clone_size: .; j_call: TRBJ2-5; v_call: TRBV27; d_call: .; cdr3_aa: CASSRARETQYF; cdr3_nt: TGTGCCAGCTCGAGGGCCCGGGAGACCCAGTACTTC